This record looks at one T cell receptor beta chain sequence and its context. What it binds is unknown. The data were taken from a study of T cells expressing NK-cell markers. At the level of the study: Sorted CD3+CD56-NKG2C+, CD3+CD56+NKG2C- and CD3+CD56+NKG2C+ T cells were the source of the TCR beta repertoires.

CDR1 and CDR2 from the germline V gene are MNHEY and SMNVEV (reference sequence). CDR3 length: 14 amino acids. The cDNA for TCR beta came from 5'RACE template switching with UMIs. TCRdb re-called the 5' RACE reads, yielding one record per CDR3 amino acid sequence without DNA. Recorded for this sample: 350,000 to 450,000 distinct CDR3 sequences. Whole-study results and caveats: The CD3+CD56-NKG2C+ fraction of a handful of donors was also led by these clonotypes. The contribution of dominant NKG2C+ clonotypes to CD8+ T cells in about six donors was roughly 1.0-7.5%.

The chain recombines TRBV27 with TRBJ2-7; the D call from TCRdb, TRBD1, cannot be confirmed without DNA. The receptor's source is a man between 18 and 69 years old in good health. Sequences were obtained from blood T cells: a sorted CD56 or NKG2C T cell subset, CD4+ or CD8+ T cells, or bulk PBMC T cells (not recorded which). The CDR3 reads CASTPGTGKYEQYF.